This T cell receptor (beta chain) emerged from a study of T cells in Graves' hyperthyroidism and ophthalmopathy. The PBMCs had their origin in less than 13 ml of fresh peripheral blood. CDR1 is MDHEN and CDR2 is SYDVKM in the germline V gene. The CDR3 totals 11 residues. Trimming shortened V by 7 bases and J by 7 bases, and 11 bases separated the two germline ends. This clonotype appeared many times. Amplification targeted TCR beta CDR3 regions from RNA transcripts. The HTBI primer set drove a first-round RT-PCR of the TCR CDR3. TCRdb re-called the multiplex PCR reads with MiXCR, one entry per CDR3 protein. Of more than 650,000 distinct CDR3 sequences detected, 12% to 15% appear once; the ten largest clones hold about 9.4%.

The chain employs TRBV28 and TRBJ2-7; D ambiguous. Material for sequencing was blood. The clonotype comes from a young woman with Graves' hyperthyroidism. The CDR3 region is CASNLDGEQYF. The CDR3 DNA follows: TGTGCCAGCAACCTTGATGGGGAGCAGTACTTC.